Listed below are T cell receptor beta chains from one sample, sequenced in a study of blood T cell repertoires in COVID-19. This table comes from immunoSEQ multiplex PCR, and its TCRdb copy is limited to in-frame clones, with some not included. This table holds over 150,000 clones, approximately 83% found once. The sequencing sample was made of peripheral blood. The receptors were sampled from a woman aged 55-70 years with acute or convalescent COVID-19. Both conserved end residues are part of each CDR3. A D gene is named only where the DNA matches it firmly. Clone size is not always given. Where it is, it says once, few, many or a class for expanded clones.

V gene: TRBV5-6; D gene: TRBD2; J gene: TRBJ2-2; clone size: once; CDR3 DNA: TGTGCCAGCAGCCTCAGGACTAGCGTAAACACCGGGGAGCTGTTTTTT; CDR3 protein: CASSLRTSVNTGELFF
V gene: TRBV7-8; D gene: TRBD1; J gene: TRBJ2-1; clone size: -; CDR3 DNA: TGTGCCAGCAGCAGAGACAGGGGATCCTACAATGAGCAGTTCTTC; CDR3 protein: CASSRDRGSYNEQFF
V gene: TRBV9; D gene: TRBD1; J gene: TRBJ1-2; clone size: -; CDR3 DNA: TGTGCCAGCAGCGTTTCATCCACAGGGGGCGACTTGATAGGCTACACCTTC; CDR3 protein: CASSVSSTGGDLIGYTF
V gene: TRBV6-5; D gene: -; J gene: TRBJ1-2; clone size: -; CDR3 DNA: TGTGCCAGCACCGGCGGACTCAACTATGGCTACACCTTC; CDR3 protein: CASTGGLNYGYTF
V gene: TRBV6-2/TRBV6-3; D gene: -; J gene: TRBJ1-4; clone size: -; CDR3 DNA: TGTGCCAGCAGTTACTTTTTCGGGTCGTTCGGTGAAAAACTGTTTTTT; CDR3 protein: CASSYFFGSFGEKLFF
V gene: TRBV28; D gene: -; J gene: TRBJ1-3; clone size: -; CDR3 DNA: TGTGCCAGCAGGGAGTTCGGTCTGGGAAACACCATATATTTT; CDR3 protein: CASREFGLGNTIYF
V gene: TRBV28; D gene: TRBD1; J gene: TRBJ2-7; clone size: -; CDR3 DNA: TGTGCCAGCAGTTCACAGGGGGCCGGGGCTTACGAGCAGTACTTC; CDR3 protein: CASSSQGAGAYEQYF
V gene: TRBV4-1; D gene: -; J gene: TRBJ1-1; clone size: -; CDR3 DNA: TGCGCCAGCAGCCAAGTCGCACCCTCTCACTCTAATACCCCTGAAGCTTTCTTT; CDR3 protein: CASSQVAPSHSNTPEAFF
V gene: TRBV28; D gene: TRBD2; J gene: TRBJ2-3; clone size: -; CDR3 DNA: TGTGCCACCCTAAGCGGGGGTCGAGATACGCAGTATTTT; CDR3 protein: CATLSGGRDTQYF
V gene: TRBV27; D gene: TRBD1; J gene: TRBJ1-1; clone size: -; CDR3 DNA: TGTGCCAGCAGTCCCCCCAAGGGGGCAGGCACTGAAGCTTTCTTT; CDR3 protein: CASSPPKGAGTEAFF
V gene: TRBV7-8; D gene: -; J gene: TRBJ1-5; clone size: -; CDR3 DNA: TGTGCCAGCAGCTTTACAACCAGTCAGCCCCAGCATTTT; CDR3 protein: CASSFTTSQPQHF
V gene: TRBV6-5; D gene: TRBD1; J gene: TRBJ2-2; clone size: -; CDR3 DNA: TGTGCCAGCTTTCGACAGGGCACCGGGGAGCTGTTTTTT; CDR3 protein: CASFRQGTGELFF
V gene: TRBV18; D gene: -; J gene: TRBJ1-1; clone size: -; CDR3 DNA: TGTGCCAGCTCACCCCGACCACAGGGCATGAACACTGAAGCTTTCTTT; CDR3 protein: CASSPRPQGMNTEAFF
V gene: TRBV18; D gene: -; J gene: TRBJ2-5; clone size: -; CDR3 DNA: TGTGCCAGCTCACCACAGGAAGGGCAGGGAAAGACCCAGTACTTC; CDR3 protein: CASSPQEGQGKTQYF
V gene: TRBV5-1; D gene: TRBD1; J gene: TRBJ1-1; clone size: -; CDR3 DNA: TGCGCCAGCAGCTTACAGGGGGCCCTGGGCACTGAAGCTTTCTTT; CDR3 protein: CASSLQGALGTEAFF
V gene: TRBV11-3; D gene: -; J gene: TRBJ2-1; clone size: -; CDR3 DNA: TGTGCCAGCAGCTCCCGGTTCGAGTCCTACAATGAGCAGTTCTTC; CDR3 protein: CASSSRFESYNEQFF
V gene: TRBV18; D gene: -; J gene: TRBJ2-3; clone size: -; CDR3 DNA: TGTGCCAGCTCACCACCCCTTGTGTATACGCAGTATTTT; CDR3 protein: CASSPPLVYTQYF
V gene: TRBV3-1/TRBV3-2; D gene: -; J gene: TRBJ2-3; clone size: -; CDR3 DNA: TGTGCCAGCAGCCAAGCTGGGACTTGGGGATCAGGGAGATTTGGGCAGTATTTT; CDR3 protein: CASSQAGTWGSGRFGQYF
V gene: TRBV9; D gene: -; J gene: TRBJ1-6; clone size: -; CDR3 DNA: TGTGCCAGCAGCGCGAGACAGACTAATTCACCCCTCCACTTT; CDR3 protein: CASSARQTNSPLHF
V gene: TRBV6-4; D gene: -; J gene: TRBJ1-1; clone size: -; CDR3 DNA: TGTGCCAGCAGTGCCGACACGGACACTGAAGCTTTCTTT; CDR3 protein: CASSADTDTEAFF
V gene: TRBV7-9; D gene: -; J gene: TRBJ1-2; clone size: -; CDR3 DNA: TGTGCCAGCAGCCAGGATTCAGGGGCTGGCTACACCTTC; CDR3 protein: CASSQDSGAGYTF
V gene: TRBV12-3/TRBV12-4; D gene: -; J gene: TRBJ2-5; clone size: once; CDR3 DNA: TGTGCCAGCAGTTTAGAGGGGGAGACCCAGTACTTC; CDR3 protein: CASSLEGETQYF